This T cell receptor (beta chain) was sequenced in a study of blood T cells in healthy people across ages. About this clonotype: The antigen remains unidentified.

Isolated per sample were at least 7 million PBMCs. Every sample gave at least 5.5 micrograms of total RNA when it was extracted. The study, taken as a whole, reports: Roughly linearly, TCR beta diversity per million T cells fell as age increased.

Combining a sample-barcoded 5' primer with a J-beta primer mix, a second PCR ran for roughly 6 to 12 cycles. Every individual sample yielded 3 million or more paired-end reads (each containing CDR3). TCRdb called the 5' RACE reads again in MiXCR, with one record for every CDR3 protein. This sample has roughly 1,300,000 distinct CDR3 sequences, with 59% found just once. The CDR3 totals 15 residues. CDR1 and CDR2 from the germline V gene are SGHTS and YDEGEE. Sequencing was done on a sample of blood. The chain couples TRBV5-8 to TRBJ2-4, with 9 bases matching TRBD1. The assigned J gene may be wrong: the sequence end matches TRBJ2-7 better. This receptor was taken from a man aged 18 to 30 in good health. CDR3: CASTRQGTGNYEQYF. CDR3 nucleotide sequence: TGTGCCAGCACCCGTCAGGGGACAGGGAACTACGAGCAGTACTTC.